These T cell receptor beta chains were read from a single sample in a study of identical twins. TCRdb re-analysed the 5' RACE reads in MiXCR, keeping a single row per CDR3 protein. There are 1,800,000 or so distinct CDR3 sequences in the sample; under 35% occur only once, and approximately 0.25% lies in the top ten. Specimen: cord blood. These receptors were taken from a newborn girl in good health. Each CDR3 is given with its conserved first and last residue. The D gene is left open where the match is weak. Size is stated for part of the rows, as once, few or many counts, or as a class when the clone is expanded.

V	D	J	size	length	DNA	CDR3
TRBV20-1	.	TRBJ1-5	.	15	TGCAGTGCTAGTCTCCAGATGGGAAGCAATCAGCCCCAGCATTTT	CSASLQMGSNQPQHF
TRBV21-1	.	TRBJ1-5	.	17	TGTGCCAGCAGCAAAGTGACAGGTCAGACACTCAATCAGCCCCAGCATTTT	CASSKVTGQTLNQPQHF
TRBV5-4	.	TRBJ2-5	.	13	TGTGCCAGCAGCTTGGAACTAGAAGAGACCCAGTACTTC	CASSLELEETQYF
TRBV9	TRBD1	TRBJ2-7	few	14	TGTGCCAGCAGCGTAGAGGACAGGGGCTACGAGCAGTACTTC	CASSVEDRGYEQYF
TRBV5-1	.	TRBJ1-5	few	15	TGCGCCAGCAGCTTGGAGGGAGGGTTGGGGCAGCCCCAGCATTTT	CASSLEGGLGQPQHF
TRBV29-1	TRBD1	TRBJ1-5	few	13	TGCAGCGCTCGACAGGGGTGGGATCAGCCCCAGCATTTT	CSARQGWDQPQHF
TRBV6-1	.	TRBJ2-1	.	16	TGTGCCAGCAGTGAATTTTTGGGGCTTTCCTACAATGAGCAGTTCTTC	CASSEFLGLSYNEQFF
TRBV20-1	TRBD2	TRBJ2-5	few	13	TGCAGTGCTCCCCGCACTAGCGGCAATGGGCAGTACTTC	CSAPRTSGNGQYF
TRBV27	.	TRBJ2-3	.	15	TGTGCCAGCAGTTTAAGCCCAGCTCGCACAGATACGCAGTATTTT	CASSLSPARTDTQYF
TRBV12-3/TRBV12-4	.	TRBJ2-7	few	11	TGTGCCAGCAGTTTTAAGGCCGAGCAGTACTTC	CASSFKAEQYF
TRBV12-3/TRBV12-4	TRBD1	TRBJ2-7	.	14	TGTGCCAGCAGCTTAATTAGAGGGGGCAATGAGCAGTACTTC	CASSLIRGGNEQYF
TRBV14	.	TRBJ1-6	.	15	TGTGCCAGCAGCCAACGGCAGGGGTTGAATTCACCCCTCCACTTT	CASSQRQGLNSPLHF
TRBV20-1	.	TRBJ1-2	.	10	TGCAGTGCGAGCGGGGAAGGCTACACCTTC	CSASGEGYTF
TRBV4-2	.	TRBJ2-7	.	15	TGTGCCAGCAGCCAGTTGCAGGGCCAGGGTTACGAGCAGTACTTC	CASSQLQGQGYEQYF
TRBV5-1	TRBD1	TRBJ1-2	few	15	TGCGCCAGCACCGCTTGGGAGGGACAGCCCTATGGCTACACCTTC	CASTAWEGQPYGYTF
TRBV3-1	.	TRBJ2-1	.	11	TGTGCCAGCAGCCAAGCTGGGGAGCAGGTCTTC	CASSQAGEQVF
TRBV6-6	.	TRBJ2-3	many	13	TGTGCCAGCATCCGGGACCTTGGAGATACGCAGTATTTT	CASIRDLGDTQYF
TRBV20-1	.	TRBJ2-7	.	13	TGCAGTGCTAATAGCGCTAGCTCCTACGAGCAGTACTTC	CSANSASSYEQYF
TRBV4-1	.	TRBJ2-7	.	16	TGCGCCAGCAGCCAAGCCCATCCCCCGACCTACAATGAGCAGTACTTC	CASSQAHPPTYNEQYF
TRBV12-3/TRBV12-4	.	TRBJ1-2	.	14	TGTGCCAGCAGTCCGACGACAGGCTCCTATGGCTACACCTTC	CASSPTTGSYGYTF
TRBV5-1	TRBD1	TRBJ2-7	once	15	TGCGCCAGCAGCATTGGACAGGGGGCGACGAATGAGCAGTACTTC	CASSIGQGATNEQYF
TRBV29-1	.	TRBJ2-7	many	13	TGCAGCGTAGCAAGGGGGTTGGCCTACGAGCAGTACTTC	CSVARGLAYEQYF
TRBV3-1	TRBD1	TRBJ1-4	.	16	TGTGCCAGCAGCCAAGTACGGACAGGGGGTATTGAAAAACTGTTTTTT	CASSQVRTGGIEKLFF
TRBV11-2	.	TRBJ2-1	.	12	TGTGCCAGCAGCTTGAACTTGTATGAGCAGTTCTTC	CASSLNLYEQFF